These T cell receptor beta chains were read from a single sample in a study of blood T cells in healthy people across ages. One entry per CDR3 protein, called by TCRdb with MiXCR from the 5' RACE reads. The sample shows roughly 900,000 distinct CDR3 sequences, roughly 50% of them seen only once. Sequenced sample: blood. These receptors were obtained from a man between 25 and 39 years old in good health. Each CDR3 is given with its conserved first and last residue. The order of the fields is CDR3 length, V gene, CDR3 protein.

>15|TRBV7-9
CASSLKRLPTDTQYF
>13|TRBV20-1
CSAYDSLLSEQYF
>13|TRBV5-4
CASRQQGAAGYTF
>14|TRBV7-2
CASSATRGNYGYSF
>11|TRBV10-3
CAITPQETQYF
>16|TRBV18
CASSPQQKFNTGELFF
>15|TRBV28
CASRGGTSGNQPQHF
>15|TRBV27
CASSLRGGQGFEQYF
>17|TRBV4-1
CASSPFLQDRVIYEQYF
>13|TRBV29-1
CSVEGRFNTEAFF
>17|TRBV7-3
CASSLTRSSGGLDTQYF
>18|TRBV5-1
CASSLAGLAGGFLVEQFF
>15|TRBV5-1
CASSLERQDTGELFF
>12|TRBV20-1
CSAGGSFDTQYF
>17|TRBV10-3
CAISESGRDPGANVLTF
>15|TRBV7-9
CASSPPTGIGETQYF
>16|TRBV5-1
CASSLAIGGGTDTQYF
>14|TRBV7-2
CASSLTPARETQYF
>16|TRBV9
CASSVGDRGYNTEAFF
>15|TRBV9
CASSPEGASTDTQYF
>19|TRBV25-1
CASSENWGQASSMVNEQFF
>14|TRBV15
CATNTESSYNEQFF
>14|TRBV29-1
CSVRQGTGPYEQYF
>16|TRBV12-3/TRBV12-4
CASSPGWGQGVYGYTF
>16|TRBV27
CASSPPRGGETDTQYF
>13|TRBV29-1
CSVGVTNNNEQFF
>14|TRBV10-3
CAISVGLADNEQFF
>13|TRBV2
CASSEVPSNEQFF
>13|TRBV3-1
CASSQGAGHEQYF
>15|TRBV7-2
CASSSGFAGEGEQYF
>15|TRBV4-3
CASSHDRGLSEKLFF
>16|TRBV9
CASSGGQATTNYGYTF
>17|TRBV9
CASSPGLAGGRTDTQYF
>18|TRBV4-1
CASSQIRLAGGRQETQYF
>14|TRBV5-1
CASSVSQGKDTQYF
>14|TRBV20-1
CSALSGGYQETQYF
>16|TRBV5-1
CASSLRTSKSTDTQYF
>15|TRBV27
CASSRSTRHSYEQYF
>14|TRBV6-5
CASSYSGGAGEAFF
>13|TRBV7-2
CASEPDSSYEQYF
>15|TRBV6-1
CASSDPGTSTDTQYF
>14|TRBV4-1
CASSQERSSYEQYF
>13|TRBV2
CASRGGALSEQYF
>15|TRBV6-5
CAGSQGDHSNQPQHF
>15|TRBV27
CASSSGTVTNYGYTF
>17|TRBV6-1
CASSEVKGGGLYNEQFF
>14|TRBV7-2
CASSLVGGVFEQYF
>16|TRBV5-1
CASSFIGGQGTGELFF
>14|TRBV27
CASSFSATVYGYTF
>16|TRBV5-6
CASSFDGTADTGELFF
>16|TRBV6-6
CASSPGGVTSTDTQYF
>15|TRBV6-1
CASRDSPYGFDEQFF
>16|TRBV6-2/TRBV6-3
CASSRDSTPFYNEQFF
>15|TRBV4-3
CASSQDLWTGDEQYF